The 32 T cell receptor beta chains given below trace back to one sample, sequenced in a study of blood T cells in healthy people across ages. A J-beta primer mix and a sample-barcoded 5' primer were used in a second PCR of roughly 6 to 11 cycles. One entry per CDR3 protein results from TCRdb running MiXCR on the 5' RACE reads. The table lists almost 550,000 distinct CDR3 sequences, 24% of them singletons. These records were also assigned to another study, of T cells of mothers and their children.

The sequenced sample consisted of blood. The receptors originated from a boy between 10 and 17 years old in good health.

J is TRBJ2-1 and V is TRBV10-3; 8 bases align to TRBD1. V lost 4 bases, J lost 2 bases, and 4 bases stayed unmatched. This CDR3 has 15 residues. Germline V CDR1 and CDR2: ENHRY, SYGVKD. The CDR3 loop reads CAISARQGTYNEQFF. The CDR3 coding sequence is TGTGCCATCAGTGCCAGACAGGGGACCTACAATGAGCAGTTCTTC.

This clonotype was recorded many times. In DNA, the CDR3 is TGTGCCAGCAGCCCGAGTGGGCTGAGTGAGACCCAGTACTTC. As protein: CASSPSGLSETQYF. The chain carries TRBV7-2 and TRBJ2-5; no reliable D call. The CDR3 spans 14 residues. V shed 5 bases and J shed 5 bases, with 15 bases lying between them. Germline V gene sequence: CDR1 SGHTA, CDR2 FQGNSA.

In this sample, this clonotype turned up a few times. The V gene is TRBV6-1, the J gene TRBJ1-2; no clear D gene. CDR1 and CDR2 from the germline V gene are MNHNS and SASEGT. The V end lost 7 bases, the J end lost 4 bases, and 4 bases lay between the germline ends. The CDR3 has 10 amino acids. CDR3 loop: CASTSYGYTF. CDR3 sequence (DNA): TGTGCCAGCACCTCCTATGGCTACACCTTC.

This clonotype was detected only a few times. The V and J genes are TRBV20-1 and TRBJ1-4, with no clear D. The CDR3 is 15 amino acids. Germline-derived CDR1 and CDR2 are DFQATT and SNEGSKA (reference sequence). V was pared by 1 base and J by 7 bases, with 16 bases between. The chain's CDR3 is CSARVEWFLSEKLFF. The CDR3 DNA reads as TGCAGTGCTAGAGTGGAATGGTTCTTGAGTGAAAAACTGTTTTTT.

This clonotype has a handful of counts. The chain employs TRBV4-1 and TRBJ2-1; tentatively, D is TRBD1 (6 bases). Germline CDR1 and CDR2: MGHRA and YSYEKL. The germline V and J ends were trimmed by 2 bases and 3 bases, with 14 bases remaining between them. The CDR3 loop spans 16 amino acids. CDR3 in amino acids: CASSQSDRLGYNEQFF. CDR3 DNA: TGCGCCAGCAGCCAATCCGACAGGCTCGGCTACAATGAGCAGTTCTTC.

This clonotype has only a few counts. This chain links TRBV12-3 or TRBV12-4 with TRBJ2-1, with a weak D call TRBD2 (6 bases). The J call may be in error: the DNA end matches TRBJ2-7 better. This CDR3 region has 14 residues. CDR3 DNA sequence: TGTGCCAGCAGTTTGGGCGGGGTAAACTACGAGCAGTACTTC. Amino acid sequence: CASSLGGVNYEQYF.

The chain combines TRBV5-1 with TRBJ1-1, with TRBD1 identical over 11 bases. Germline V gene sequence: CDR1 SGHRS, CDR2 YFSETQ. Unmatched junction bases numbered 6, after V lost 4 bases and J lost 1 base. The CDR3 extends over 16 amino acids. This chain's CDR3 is CASSAGTGGGNTEAFF. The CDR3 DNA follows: TGCGCCAGCAGCGCGGGGACAGGGGGAGGGAACACTGAAGCTTTCTTT.

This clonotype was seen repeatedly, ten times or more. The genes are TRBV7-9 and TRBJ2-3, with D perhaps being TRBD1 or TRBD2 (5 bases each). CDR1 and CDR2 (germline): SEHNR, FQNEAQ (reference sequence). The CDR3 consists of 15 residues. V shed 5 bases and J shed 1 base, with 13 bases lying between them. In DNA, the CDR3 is TGTGCCAGCAGCCCACCGGGACCCGGCACAGATACGCAGTATTTT. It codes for CASSPPGPGTDTQYF.

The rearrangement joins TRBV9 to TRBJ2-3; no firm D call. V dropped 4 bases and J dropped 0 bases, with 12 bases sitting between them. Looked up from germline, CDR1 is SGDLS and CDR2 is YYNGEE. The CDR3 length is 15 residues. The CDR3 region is CASSPNLGSTDTQYF. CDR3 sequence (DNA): TGTGCCAGCAGCCCAAATCTGGGGAGCACAGATACGCAGTATTTT.

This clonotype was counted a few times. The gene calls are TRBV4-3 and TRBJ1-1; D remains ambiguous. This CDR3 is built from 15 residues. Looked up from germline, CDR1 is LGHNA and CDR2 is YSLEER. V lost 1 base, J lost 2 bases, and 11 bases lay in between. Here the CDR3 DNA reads TGCGCCAGCAGCCAAGCGGACCGAATTAACACTGAAGCTTTCTTT. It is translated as CASSQADRINTEAFF.

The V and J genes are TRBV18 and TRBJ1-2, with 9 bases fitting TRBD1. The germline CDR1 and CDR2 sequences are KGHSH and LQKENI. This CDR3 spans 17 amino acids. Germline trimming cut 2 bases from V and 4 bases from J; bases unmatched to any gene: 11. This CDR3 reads CASSPILGQGEGYGYTF. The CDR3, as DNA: TGTGCCAGCTCACCAATCCTGGGACAGGGCGAGGGCTATGGCTACACCTTC.

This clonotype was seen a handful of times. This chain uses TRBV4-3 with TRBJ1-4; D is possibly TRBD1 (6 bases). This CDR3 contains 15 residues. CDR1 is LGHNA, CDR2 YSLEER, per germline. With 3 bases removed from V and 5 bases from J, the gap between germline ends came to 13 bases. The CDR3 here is CASSHDRNYNEKLFF. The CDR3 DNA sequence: TGCGCCAGCAGCCACGACAGGAACTACAATGAAAAACTGTTTTTT.

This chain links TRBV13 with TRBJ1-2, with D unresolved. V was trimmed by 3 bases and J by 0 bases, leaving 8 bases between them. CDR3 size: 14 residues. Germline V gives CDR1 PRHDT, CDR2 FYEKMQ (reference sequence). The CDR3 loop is CASSLSNSNYGYTF. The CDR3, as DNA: TGTGCCAGCAGCTTGAGTAACTCTAACTATGGCTACACCTTC. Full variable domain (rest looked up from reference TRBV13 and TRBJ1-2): AAGVIQSPRHLIKEKRETATLKCYPIPRHDTVYWYQQGPGQDPQFLISFYEKMQSDKGSIPDRFSAQQFSDYHSELNMSSLELGDSALYFCASSLSNSNYGYTFGSGTRLTVV.

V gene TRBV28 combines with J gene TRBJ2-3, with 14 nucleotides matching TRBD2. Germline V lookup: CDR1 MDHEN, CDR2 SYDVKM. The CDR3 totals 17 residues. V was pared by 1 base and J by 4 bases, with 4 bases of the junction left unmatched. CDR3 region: CASSLSRLAGGADTQYF. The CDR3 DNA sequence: TGTGCCAGCAGTTTATCCCGACTAGCGGGAGGGGCAGATACGCAGTATTTT.

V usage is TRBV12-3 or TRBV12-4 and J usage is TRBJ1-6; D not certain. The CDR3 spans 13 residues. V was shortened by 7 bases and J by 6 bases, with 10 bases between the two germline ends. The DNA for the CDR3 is TGTGCCAGCAATATGGACCTTAATTCACCCCTCCACTTT. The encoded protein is CASNMDLNSPLHF.

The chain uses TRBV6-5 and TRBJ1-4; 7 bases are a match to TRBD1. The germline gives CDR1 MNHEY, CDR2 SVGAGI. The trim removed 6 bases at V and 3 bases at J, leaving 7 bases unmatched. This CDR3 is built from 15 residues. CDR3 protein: CASRKGARANEKLFF. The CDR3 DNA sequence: TGTGCCAGCAGGAAGGGGGCTCGGGCTAATGAAAAACTGTTTTTT.

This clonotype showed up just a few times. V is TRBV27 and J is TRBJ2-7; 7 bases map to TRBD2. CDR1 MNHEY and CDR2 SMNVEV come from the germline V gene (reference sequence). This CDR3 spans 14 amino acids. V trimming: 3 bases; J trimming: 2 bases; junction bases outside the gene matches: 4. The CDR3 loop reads CASSFAGVTYEQYF. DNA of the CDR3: TGTGCCAGCAGTTTTGCGGGAGTGACCTACGAGCAGTACTTC.

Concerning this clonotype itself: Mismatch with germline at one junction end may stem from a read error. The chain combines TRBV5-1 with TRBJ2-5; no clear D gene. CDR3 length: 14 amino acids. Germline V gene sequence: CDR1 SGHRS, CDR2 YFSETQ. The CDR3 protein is CASSLAVGYYEQHF. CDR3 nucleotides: TGCGCCAGCAGCTTGGCCGTAGGCTACTACGAGCAGCACTTC.

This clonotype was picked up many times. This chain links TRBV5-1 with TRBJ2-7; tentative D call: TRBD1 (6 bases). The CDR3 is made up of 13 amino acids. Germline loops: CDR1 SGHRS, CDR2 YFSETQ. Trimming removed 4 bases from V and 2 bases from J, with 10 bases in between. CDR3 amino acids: CASSTTGTYEQYF. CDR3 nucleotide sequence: TGCGCCAGCAGCACGACAGGTACCTACGAGCAGTACTTC.

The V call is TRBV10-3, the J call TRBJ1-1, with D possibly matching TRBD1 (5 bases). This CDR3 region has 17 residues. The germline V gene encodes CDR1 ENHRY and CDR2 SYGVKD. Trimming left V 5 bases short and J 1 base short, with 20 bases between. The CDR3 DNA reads TGTGCCATCAGTCGGGGACGGGACCTGTCAAGGAACACTGAAGCTTTCTTT. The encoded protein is CAISRGRDLSRNTEAFF.

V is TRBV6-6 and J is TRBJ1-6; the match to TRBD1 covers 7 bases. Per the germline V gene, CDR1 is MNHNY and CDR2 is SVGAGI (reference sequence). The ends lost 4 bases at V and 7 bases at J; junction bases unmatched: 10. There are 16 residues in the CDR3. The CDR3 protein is CASSSRTRDRNSPLHF. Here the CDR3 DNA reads TGTGCCAGCAGTTCTCGGACCCGGGACAGAAATTCACCCCTCCACTTT.

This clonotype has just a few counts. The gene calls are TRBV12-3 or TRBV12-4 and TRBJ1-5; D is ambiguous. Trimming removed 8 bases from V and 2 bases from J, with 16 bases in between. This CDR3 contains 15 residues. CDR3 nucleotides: TGTGCCAGCCGCAGGACTCAAGACCGCAATCAGCCCCAGCATTTT. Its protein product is CASRRTQDRNQPQHF.

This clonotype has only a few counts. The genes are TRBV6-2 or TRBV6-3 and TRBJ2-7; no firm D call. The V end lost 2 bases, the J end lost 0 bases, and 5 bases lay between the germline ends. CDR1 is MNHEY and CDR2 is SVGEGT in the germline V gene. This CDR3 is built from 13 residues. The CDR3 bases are TGTGCCAGCAGTTACAGCTCCTCCTACGAGCAGTACTTC. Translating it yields CASSYSSSYEQYF.

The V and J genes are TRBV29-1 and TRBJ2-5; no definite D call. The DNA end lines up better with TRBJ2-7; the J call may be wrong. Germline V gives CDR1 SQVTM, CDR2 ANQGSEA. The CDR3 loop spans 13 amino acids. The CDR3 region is CSVERAEGYEQYF. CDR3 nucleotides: TGCAGCGTTGAAAGGGCAGAAGGCTACGAGCAGTACTTC.

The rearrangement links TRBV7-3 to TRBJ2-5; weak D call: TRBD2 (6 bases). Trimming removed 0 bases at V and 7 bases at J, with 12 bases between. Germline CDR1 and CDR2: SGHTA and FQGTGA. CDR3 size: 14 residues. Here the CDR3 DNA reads TGTGCCAGCAGCTTAACTGGGGACTCGGGGACCCAGTACTTC. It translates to CASSLTGDSGTQYF.

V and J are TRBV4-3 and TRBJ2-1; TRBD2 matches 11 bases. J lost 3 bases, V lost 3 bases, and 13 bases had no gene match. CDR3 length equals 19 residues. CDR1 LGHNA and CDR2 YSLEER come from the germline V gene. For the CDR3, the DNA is TGCGCCAGCAGCCAGAACCTAGGGACTAGCGGAAGTTTCTACAATGAGCAGTTCTTC. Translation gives CASSQNLGTSGSFYNEQFF.

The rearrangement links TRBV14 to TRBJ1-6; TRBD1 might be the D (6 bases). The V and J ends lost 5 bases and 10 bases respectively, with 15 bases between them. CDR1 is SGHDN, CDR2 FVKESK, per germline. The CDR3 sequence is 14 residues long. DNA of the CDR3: TGTGCCAGCAGCGGCAGGGGTCGGATATCACCCCTCCACTTT. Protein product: CASSGRGRISPLHF.

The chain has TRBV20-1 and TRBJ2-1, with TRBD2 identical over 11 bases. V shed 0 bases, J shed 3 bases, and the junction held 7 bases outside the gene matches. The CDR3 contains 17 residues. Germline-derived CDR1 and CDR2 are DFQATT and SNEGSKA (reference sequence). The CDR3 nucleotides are TGCAGTGCTAGAGATCTTAGCGGGAGGGCCATCTACAATGAGCAGTTCTTC. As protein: CSARDLSGRAIYNEQFF.

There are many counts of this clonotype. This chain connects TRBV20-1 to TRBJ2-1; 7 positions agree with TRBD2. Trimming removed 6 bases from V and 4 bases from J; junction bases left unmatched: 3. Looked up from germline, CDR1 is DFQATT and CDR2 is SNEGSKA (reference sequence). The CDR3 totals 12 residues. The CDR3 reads CSAPGRYNEQFF. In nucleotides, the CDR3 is TGCAGTGCCCCCGGGAGGTACAATGAGCAGTTCTTC.

The CDR3, as DNA: TGCAGTGCGAAAGGACAGTCGAACACTGAAGCTTTCTTT. Translation: CSAKGQSNTEAFF. The chain uses TRBV20-1 and TRBJ1-1; D is possibly TRBD1 (6 bases). Trimming cost V 6 bases and J 1 base, with 12 bases left between them. Per the germline V gene, CDR1 is DFQATT and CDR2 is SNEGSKA (reference sequence). CDR3 size: 13 residues.

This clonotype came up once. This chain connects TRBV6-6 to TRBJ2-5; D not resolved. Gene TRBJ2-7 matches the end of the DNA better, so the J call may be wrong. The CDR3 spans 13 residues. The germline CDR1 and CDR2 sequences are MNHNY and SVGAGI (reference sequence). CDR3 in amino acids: CASSWERSYEQYF. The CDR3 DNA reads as TGTGCCAGCAGTTGGGAAAGGTCCTACGAGCAGTACTTC.

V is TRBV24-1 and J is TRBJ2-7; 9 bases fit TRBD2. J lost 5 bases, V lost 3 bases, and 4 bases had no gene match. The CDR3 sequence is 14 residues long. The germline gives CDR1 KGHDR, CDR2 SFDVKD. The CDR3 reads CATSDPGTSHEQYF. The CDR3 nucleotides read TGTGCCACCAGTGATCCAGGGACTAGCCACGAGCAGTACTTC.